This T cell receptor beta chain came from a study of identical twins. This clonotype has a handful of counts. The V end was cut by 2 bases, the J end by 4 bases, with 15 bases between. CDR1 is SGHRS, CDR2 YFSETQ, per germline. The CDR3 sequence is 15 residues long. cDNA carried unique molecular identifiers, and a universal primer site was added by template switching. A single record per CDR3 protein comes from TCRdb applying MiXCR to the 5' RACE reads. The table lists some 730,000 distinct CDR3 sequences, 18% of them singletons. These same records also appear under a second study, on T cells expressing NK-cell markers. That study adds: The study drew TCR beta repertoires from sorted CD3+CD56+NKG2C+, CD3+CD56+NKG2C- and CD3+CD56-NKG2C+ T cells. Each of 6 or 7 donors carried dominant NKG2C+ clonotypes accounting for roughly 1.0-7.5% of CD8+ T cells.

Sequencing input: PBMCs. The chain couples TRBV5-1 to TRBJ1-1; perhaps TRBD1 as D (5 bases). The TCR was taken from a woman younger than 35 in good health. This chain's CDR3 is CASSLLSQGGTEAFF. The CDR3 DNA follows: TGCGCCAGCAGCTTACTCAGCCAGGGAGGCACTGAAGCTTTCTTT.